A selection of T cell receptor beta chains follows, all from one sample in a study of regulatory T cells in long-lasting Graves disease. TCRdb reprocessed the multiplex PCR reads with MiXCR, giving one entry per CDR3 protein. This sample has roughly 700,000 distinct CDR3 sequences; about 32% occur once, and the top ten carry around 42%. The sequenced sample was peripheral blood mononuclear cells (PBMCs), obtained when the disease was refractory, from a patient treated with antithyroid drugs. These receptors all come from a female donor with Graves disease. The conserved cysteine and the conserved F or W are not part of the CDR3 here. Each record gives: V gene, CDR3 length, J gene, CDR3 protein.

>TRBV20-1|12|TRBJ2-2
SAREWVNTGELF
>TRBV11-2|14|TRBJ1-3
ASSFPSGTSGNTIY
>TRBV7-2|12|TRBJ1-1
ASSLDKGIPEAF
>TRBV10-3|14|TRBJ2-7
AISESGRGPPYEQY
>TRBV30|10|TRBJ1-1
AWGQGETEAF
>TRBV9|11|TRBJ1-2
ASSVTAGGGYT
>TRBV9|12|TRBJ2-7
ASSVRQGGVEQY
>TRBV6-2/TRBV6-3|15|TRBJ2-1
ASSSRGRTGVWGEQF
>TRBV12-5|17|TRBJ2-2
ASGLRGRVERLDTGELF
>TRBV10-1|12|TRBJ1-3
ASSESNAGNTIY
>TRBV7-9|13|TRBJ1-4
ASSKTGGLGEKLF
>TRBV2|11|TRBJ1-1
ASRPGRGVEAF
>TRBV6-2/TRBV6-3|13|TRBJ1-6
ASSYSQPRNSPLH
>TRBV6-1|10|TRBJ1-1
VSSYRNTEAF
>TRBV27|13|TRBJ1-1
ASYRGDVMNTEAF
>TRBV5-5|12|TRBJ1-1
ASSLWGIDTEAF
>TRBV6-1|12|TRBJ2-7
ASNPQGARGEQY
>TRBV30|11|TRBJ1-4
AWSPRINEKLF
>TRBV28|12|TRBJ1-4
ASSSRGANEKLF
>TRBV2|11|TRBJ1-1
ASRQGVSTEAF
>TRBV7-6|11|TRBJ1-1
ASSLNGQYEAF
>TRBV20-1|12|TRBJ1-1
SARDRRMSTEAF
>TRBV28|14|TRBJ2-7
ASSFKGLAGDYEQY
>TRBV11-2|10|.
ASTDSKNIQY
>TRBV10-3|12|TRBJ2-2
AISDWQNTGELF
>TRBV30|10|TRBJ2-1
ASSTGGGEQF
>TRBV20-1|14|TRBJ2-7
SAREETWGSPYEQY
>TRBV19|11|TRBJ1-1
ASHRVGGTEAF